The T cell receptor beta chain under discussion was sequenced for a study of vaccination and CD4 T cells after COVID-19. The treatment is: approximately 9-day PBMC culture with coronavirus spike peptide pools or control peptides (ViraFEST assay). Cell culture was performed with roughly 1.8 million PBMCs per well in the presence of about 10 IU/ml IL-2 and roughly 10 ug/ml peptide pools. Looked up from germline, CDR1 is SGHVS and CDR2 is FNYEAQ. The CDR3 is 14 residues long. The J segment lost 3 bases and the V segment lost 1 base, leaving 0 bases of the junction unmatched. Oncomine TCR Beta short-read sequencing was applied to DNA from cultured CD4+ T cells. TCRdb reprocessed the PCR reads with MiXCR, giving one entry per CDR3 protein. The sample holds 8,500 to 14,000 distinct CDR3 sequences, around 60% seen once. A remark on this clonotype: The target antigen is unknown.

This chain joins TRBV7-6 and TRBJ1-1, with 9 nucleotides matching TRBD1. Here the sequenced sample was CD4+ T cells from blood, cultured in vitro, taken before SARS-CoV-2 vaccination. The clonotype originates from a human donor who had recovered from COVID-19. The CDR3 DNA is TGTGCCAGCAGCTTAGGACAGGGGGACACTGAAGCTTTCTTT. It specifies CASSLGQGDTEAFF.